Here is one TCR beta chain with its context. Its antigen remains unknown. This sample is part of a study of cytomegalovirus exposure and HLA in healthy donors. On the study more broadly: Caucasian-associated ancestry cluster membership applied to around 76% of under 450 genotyped donors. Study results and limitations: Other equally common chains were less clonally expanded than HLA-associated TCR beta chains, a later analysis showed. A link between a missense DCLRE1C variant and TCR beta V- and J-gene trimming emerged from a later analysis. TCR beta V segments were, for the most part, productive about 87% or about 30% of the time in an earlier analysis.

PCR employed 60 Vbeta and 13 Jbeta primers. The assay was immunoSEQ multiplex PCR, and TCRdb's table has in-frame clones only and misses some. This table holds 150,000 to 200,000 clones, about 81% found once. The specimen sequenced was PBMCs. The clonotype originates from a woman under 40 in good health and CMV-seronegative.

In DNA form, the CDR3 reads TGTGCCAGCTCACCATTGGACAGACCCTCTGGAAACACCATATATTTT. Its translation is CASSPLDRPSGNTIYF. The J gene is TRBJ1-3, the V gene TRBV18; weak D call: TRBD1 (6 bases). This CDR3 is built from 16 residues. V was pared by 2 bases and J by 0 bases, with 11 bases between. Germline assignment: CDR1 KGHSH and CDR2 LQKENI.